This is a list of T cell receptor beta chains from one sample in a study of cytomegalovirus exposure and HLA in healthy donors. Measured with immunoSEQ multiplex PCR; TCRdb has only the in-frame clones, and not every one. The sample lists some 95,000 clones, roughly 78% occurring once. The sequencing input was PBMCs. These receptors were collected from a man under 40 in good health and CMV-seronegative. Each CDR3 is given with its conserved first and last residue. The order of the fields is J gene, D gene, clone size, V gene, CDR3 DNA, CDR3 protein. A D gene is named only where the DNA matches it firmly. Only part of the rows carry a size: once, few, many, or a class if the clone is expanded.

TRBJ2-2 . . TRBV5-6 TGTGCCAGCAGCTCCCGGAACACCGGGGAGCTGTTTTTT CASSSRNTGELFF
TRBJ1-5 . . TRBV6-6 TGTGCCAGCAGCTCCGGGACATTCAATCAGCCCCAGCATTTT CASSSGTFNQPQHF
TRBJ1-3 . . TRBV5-8 TGTGCCAGCAGCTTCGGGGGGCCTGGAAACACCATATATTTT CASSFGGPGNTIYF
TRBJ2-6 . . TRBV9 TGTGCCAGCAGCGTGGGGGCATTGGGGGCCAACGTCCTGACTTTC CASSVGALGANVLTF
TRBJ1-2 . . TRBV5-1 TGCGCCAGCAGCTTGGCCCGGATTTCGGGAGGCTACACCTTC CASSLARISGGYTF
TRBJ2-7 TRBD1 . TRBV4-1 TGCGCCAGCAGCCAGAGGACAGGGGACACCTACGAGCAGTACTTC CASSQRTGDTYEQYF
TRBJ2-3 . few TRBV7-6 TGTGCCAGCAGCTTATGGGAGTCTGGAGATACGCAGTATTTT CASSLWESGDTQYF
TRBJ1-2 . few TRBV28 TGTGCCAGCAGGCATTTAGCGGGGGGAAGGACCCGAGGGGACTATGGCTACACCTTC CASRHLAGGRTRGDYGYTF
TRBJ1-2 . . TRBV7-2 TGTGCCAGCAGCTTAAGCGGGGGTAACTATGGCTACACCTTC CASSLSGGNYGYTF
TRBJ2-3 . . TRBV5-8 TGTGCCAGCAGCTTGGCCCTTCGTACGCAGTATTTT CASSLALRTQYF
TRBJ1-1 . . TRBV12-5 TGTGCTAGTGGTCCTACAGCGAACACTGAAGCTTTCTTT CASGPTANTEAFF
TRBJ1-1 TRBD1 few TRBV6-5 TGTGCCAGTTCGAGGGACAGGGTGAACACTGAAGCTTTCTTT CASSRDRVNTEAFF
TRBJ2-1 . . TRBV27 TGTGCCAGCAGTTTCCTAGGCAATGAGCAGTTCTTC CASSFLGNEQFF
TRBJ2-1 TRBD1 once TRBV4-3 TGCGCCAGCAGCCAGGGACAGGGGTTTGGCCTATACAATGAGCAGTTCTTC CASSQGQGFGLYNEQFF
TRBJ2-3 . . TRBV25-1 TGTGCCAGCAGCCATTTCACATCAGATACGCAGTATTTT CASSHFTSDTQYF
TRBJ2-7 . . TRBV5-1 TGCGCCAGCAGCGGAACAGGGATTAGCTCCTACGAGCAGTACTTC CASSGTGISSYEQYF
TRBJ1-5 . once TRBV28 TGTGCCAGCAGTTTAGCAGGGGCCTTAAATCAGCCCCAGCATTTT CASSLAGALNQPQHF
TRBJ1-1 . . TRBV7-3 TGTGCCAGCAGCCTCCTCCCGAACACTGAAGCTTTCTTT CASSLLPNTEAFF
TRBJ2-3 . . TRBV6-4 TGTGCCGGGGGCGGGCTAGCCCTCACAGATACGCAGTATTTT CAGGGLALTDTQYF
TRBJ1-5 . . TRBV7-2 TGTGCCAGCAGCACTTACCCCCCAGGGAAGCAGCCCCAGCATTTT CASSTYPPGKQPQHF
TRBJ2-5 TRBD2 . TRBV7-9 TGTGCCAGCAGCTTAGTGGTTAGCGGGGAGACCCAGTACTTC CASSLVVSGETQYF
TRBJ2-7 TRBD1 . TRBV28 TGTGCCAGCAGTCCCTATCAAGGACAGGGCACCTACGAGCAGTACTTC CASSPYQGQGTYEQYF
TRBJ2-6 . . TRBV18 TGTGCCAGCTCACCGCCCTACTCTGGGGCCAACGTCCTGACTTTC CASSPPYSGANVLTF
TRBJ2-1 TRBD1 once TRBV6-4 TGTGCCAGCAGTGAGACCCCGGGACAGGGGAGCAATGAGCAGTTCTTC CASSETPGQGSNEQFF
TRBJ1-4 TRBD1 many TRBV4-2 TGTGCCAGCAGCCAAGACGGTGGGACAGGGAACGAAAAACTGTTTTTT CASSQDGGTGNEKLFF
TRBJ1-1 . . TRBV2 TGTGCCAGCAGGGGCAGGGAAAGCACTGAAGCTTTCTTT CASRGRESTEAFF
TRBJ2-7 TRBD2 . TRBV19 TGTGCCAGTAGTTTAACCAGGCCGGGGGGGGAGCAGTACTTC CASSLTRPGGEQYF
TRBJ2-7 . once TRBV5-1 TGCGCCAGCAGCTTGGACGGGACCTACGAGCAGTACTTC CASSLDGTYEQYF
TRBJ1-3 . . TRBV10-3 TGTGCCATCGGTACTGAGACTGCGGGAAACACCATATATTTT CAIGTETAGNTIYF
TRBJ1-5 . . TRBV30 TGTGCCTGGAGTGTACTCGGGAATCAGCCCCAGCATTTT CAWSVLGNQPQHF
TRBJ1-6 . . TRBV7-2 TGTGCCAGCAGCTTAGTAGACGGGGGGGTTTCACCCCTCCACTTT CASSLVDGGVSPLHF
TRBJ1-1 . . TRBV6-5 TGTGCCAGCAGTTACGTGAGAGAGGGTACTGAAGCTTTCTTT CASSYVREGTEAFF
TRBJ1-1 . . TRBV7-6 TGTGCCAGCAGCTCGCCAGGGAACACTGAAGCTTTCTTT CASSSPGNTEAFF
TRBJ2-1 TRBD2 . TRBV6-6 TGTGCCAGCAGTTACCCAGCGGGAGGTGTTGGTGAGCAGTTCTTC CASSYPAGGVGEQFF
TRBJ1-4 TRBD1 . TRBV29-1 TGCAGCGTCGGCGGACAGGGGGCTGCGGAAAAACTGTTTTTT CSVGGQGAAEKLFF
TRBJ2-1 TRBD2 few TRBV5-1 TGCGCCAGCAGCTTGGCCGGGCGCGGGAGCAAGTCCTACAATGAGCAGTTCTTC CASSLAGRGSKSYNEQFF
TRBJ2-1 TRBD2 . TRBV13 TGTGCCAGCAGCTCGGACATCTTCGGGACTAGCGAGGTCAATGAGCAGTTCTTC CASSSDIFGTSEVNEQFF
TRBJ2-3 TRBD2 . TRBV5-1 TGCGCCAGCAGCTTTAGCGGGATTGGCACAGATACGCAGTATTTT CASSFSGIGTDTQYF
TRBJ2-6 TRBD2 . TRBV2 TGTGCCAGCATCGGGACGCTCGGACTAGCGGGACACTCTGGGGCCAACGTCCTGACTTTC CASIGTLGLAGHSGANVLTF
TRBJ1-1 . once TRBV21-1 TGTGCCAGCAGCTTCCGCCGGGACAGGGGGCGGGAGACTGAAGCTTTCTTT CASSFRRDRGRETEAFF
TRBJ2-7 TRBD1 . TRBV15 TGTGCCACCAGCAGGACCGGGACAGTCCATGGCAACTACGAGCAGTACTTC CATSRTGTVHGNYEQYF
TRBJ2-1 TRBD2 . TRBV7-2 TGTGCCAGCAGCACAAGCGGGAGTAATTACAATGAGCAGTTCTTC CASSTSGSNYNEQFF
TRBJ1-2 . few TRBV19 TGCAGCAGGGTCAGGGCGGAAGGCTACACCTTC CSRVRAEGYTF
TRBJ2-2 TRBD1 . TRBV2 TGTGCCAGCAGCAGGACAGGGGGCCGAACTCCGAACACCGGGGAGCTGTTTTTT CASSRTGGRTPNTGELFF
TRBJ2-3 TRBD2 . TRBV18 TGTGCCAGCTCGGGACTAGCGGGAGGACTTAGCACAGATACGCAGTATTTT CASSGLAGGLSTDTQYF
TRBJ2-7 . . TRBV30 TGTGCCTGGAATATAGGCGGTACCTACGAGCAGTACTTC CAWNIGGTYEQYF